These T cell receptor beta chains were read from a single sample in a study of early T cells in non-severe SARS-CoV-2 infection. TCRdb fed the 5' RACE reads into MiXCR, producing one record per CDR3 protein. The sample contains around 53,000 distinct CDR3 sequences, around 10% of which appear only once. Sample: whole blood, taken at baseline. These receptors all stem from an adult who was a healthcare worker with PCR-confirmed SARS-CoV-2 infection or an uninfected control (not recorded which). CDR3s include the opening cysteine and the closing phenylalanine or tryptophan.

v_call: TRBV3-1; j_call: TRBJ1-1; cdr3_aa: CASSLRGAETEAFF
v_call: TRBV5-1; j_call: TRBJ1-1; cdr3_aa: CASSLAPQGENTEAFF
v_call: TRBV15; j_call: TRBJ2-7; cdr3_aa: CATSRDREGEQYF
v_call: TRBV27; j_call: TRBJ2-7; cdr3_aa: CASSLRSGTGRSEQYF
v_call: TRBV4-1; j_call: TRBJ2-7; cdr3_aa: CASSQPGTREQYF
v_call: TRBV11-2; j_call: TRBJ2-3; cdr3_aa: CASSRERTYTDTQYF
v_call: TRBV28; j_call: TRBJ2-1; cdr3_aa: CASIPRPPRSYNEQFF
v_call: TRBV5-4; j_call: TRBJ2-3; cdr3_aa: CASSSGTSTDTQYF
v_call: TRBV28; j_call: TRBJ2-7; cdr3_aa: CASTPGPIEGRIYEQYF
v_call: TRBV6-2/TRBV6-3; j_call: TRBJ2-1; cdr3_aa: CASSGGDLSNEQFF
v_call: TRBV25-1; j_call: TRBJ2-7; cdr3_aa: CASSESPSTGAKSYEQYF
v_call: TRBV20-1; j_call: TRBJ2-5; cdr3_aa: CSARQGAMETQYF
v_call: TRBV7-2; j_call: TRBJ2-7; cdr3_aa: CASSLGASVAYEQYF
v_call: TRBV28; j_call: TRBJ2-3; cdr3_aa: CASSSPSGTGTDTQYF
v_call: TRBV3-2; j_call: TRBJ1-1; cdr3_aa: CASSLSRTALNTEAFF
v_call: TRBV7-2; j_call: TRBJ2-3; cdr3_aa: CASSPDRGRDTQYF
v_call: TRBV7-8; j_call: TRBJ1-2; cdr3_aa: CASSPPRGDYGYTF
v_call: TRBV11-2; j_call: TRBJ2-6; cdr3_aa: CASSYTRSGANVLTF
v_call: TRBV10-3; j_call: TRBJ2-3; cdr3_aa: CAISESTASDTQYF
v_call: TRBV11-3; j_call: TRBJ2-6; cdr3_aa: CASNPPGANVLTF
v_call: TRBV7-6; j_call: TRBJ2-3; cdr3_aa: CASSPSGRTYTDTQYF
v_call: TRBV11-2; j_call: TRBJ2-1; cdr3_aa: CASSSLLDSAENEQFF
v_call: TRBV5-4; j_call: TRBJ2-3; cdr3_aa: CASSVGRGGSDTQYF
v_call: TRBV7-2; j_call: TRBJ2-3; cdr3_aa: CASSVAGSTDTQYF